Shown below are 11 T cell receptor beta chains from a single sample sequenced in a study of regulatory T cells in long-lasting Graves disease. The time point here: newly diagnosed GD, antithyroid drugs for less than 3 months. Extracted PBMC RNA gave rise to the TCR library. Through Arm-PCR of CDR3 regions and iRepertoire HTBI primers, TCR beta libraries were built. TCRdb called the multiplex PCR reads again in MiXCR, with one record for every CDR3 protein. The table has about 220,000 distinct CDR3 sequences, roughly a fifth seen once. This same sample was also part of a study on T cells in Graves' hyperthyroidism and ophthalmopathy.

The source material was peripheral blood mononuclear cells (PBMCs), sampled at new diagnosis, from a patient treated with antithyroid drugs. The receptor source for this set is a woman aged 25 to 39 with Graves disease.

This clonotype was picked up a small number of times. V is TRBV5-8 and J is TRBJ1-2; TRBD1 agrees at 7 bases. The V gene end was trimmed by 4 bases and the J gene end by 7 bases; junction bases not matched to a gene: 13. Germline assignment: CDR1 SGHTS and CDR2 YDEGEE. The CDR3 extends over 15 amino acids. Here the CDR3 DNA reads TGTGCCAGCAGCCTTAGACAGGGTGGAAGTAGTGGCTACACCTTC. It yields the protein CASSLRQGGSSGYTF.

This clonotype was counted many times. This rearrangement joins TRBV30 to TRBJ2-5; D perhaps matches TRBD2 (6 bases). V lost 2 bases and J lost 7, with 23 bases in between. This CDR3 is 16 amino acids long. Germline V gene lookup returns CDR1 GTSNPN and CDR2 SVGIG (reference sequence). The CDR3 spells CAWSSSPGTFTGTQYF. The CDR3, as DNA: TGTGCCTGGAGTTCGAGTCCCGGGACTTTTACGGGGACCCAGTACTTC.

This clonotype was recorded many times. This chain links TRBV6-1 with TRBJ1-2; D remains ambiguous. This CDR3 is built from 13 residues. Germline lookup yields CDR1 MNHNS and CDR2 SASEGT. Trimming removed 8 bases from V and 0 bases from J, with 10 bases in between. CDR3 nucleotides: TGTGCCAGCTTCAGCGGGGCTAACTATGGCTACACCTTC. As protein: CASFSGANYGYTF.

This clonotype has a count of ten or more. The chain employs TRBV6-1 and TRBJ1-1; a possible D gene is TRBD1 (6 bases). This CDR3 is 12 amino acids long. The V end lost 8 bases, the J end lost 7 bases, and 14 bases lay between the germline ends. Germline CDR1 is MNHNS and CDR2 is SASEGT. The DNA of the CDR3 is TGTGCCAGCGGACCCGGGGGCCGTGAAGCTTTCTTT. The encoded protein is CASGPGGREAFF.

As concerns this clonotype: The CDR3 carries no conserved terminal phenylalanine or tryptophan, so it likely arises from a read error. Because the CDR3's place on the DNA is in doubt, the DNA is left out and the CDR3 is given as listed by TCRdb. This rearrangement joins TRBV20-1 to TRBJ2-7; the table names TRBD2, a call not compared with the DNA. Germline V gene sequence: CDR1 DFQATT, CDR2 SNEGSKA (reference sequence). The CDR3 spans 13 residues, counting both ends. The CDR3 sequence is CSARGQGGDEQSL.

The table lists this clonotype with many counts. This chain links TRBV3-1 with TRBJ1-1, with D tentatively TRBD1 (5 bases). Germline lookup yields CDR1 LGHDT and CDR2 YNNKEL (reference sequence). The CDR3 runs to 14 residues. V lost 4 bases and J 5 bases, leaving 14 bases between the germline ends. The CDR3 spells CASSPRGRGTEAFF. The CDR3 region has the DNA TGTGCCAGCAGCCCCCGCGGGAGGGGAACTGAAGCTTTCTTT.

This clonotype was observed a single time. V and J are TRBV28 and TRBJ2-7; tentative D call: TRBD2 (5 bases). The V end was cut by 5 bases, the J end by 6 bases, with 14 bases between. The CDR3 is made up of 13 amino acids. Germline CDR1 and CDR2: MDHEN and SYDVKM. CDR3 loop: CASSPHPGGEQYF. In DNA, the CDR3 is TGTGCCAGCAGTCCCCACCCCGGAGGCGAGCAGTACTTC.

This clonotype was seen repeatedly, ten times or more. V and J are TRBV27 and TRBJ1-1; D is unresolved. Trimming took 5 bases from V and 0 from J, leaving 4 bases between them. Per the germline V gene, CDR1 is MNHEY and CDR2 is SMNVEV (reference sequence). The CDR3 contains 12 residues. This CDR3 reads CASSGMNTEAFF. In DNA, the CDR3 is TGTGCCAGCAGTGGGATGAACACTGAAGCTTTCTTT.

This clonotype was observed once. CDR3 in amino acids: CASSIGTGTYNEQFF. In DNA, the CDR3 is TGTGCCAGTAGTATAGGGACAGGGACCTACAATGAGCAGTTCTTC. The V and J genes are TRBV19 and TRBJ2-1; 8 positions match TRBD1. There are 15 residues in the CDR3. Looked up from germline, CDR1 is LNHDA and CDR2 is SQIVND (reference sequence). The junction had 1 base not matched to a gene; V was cut back by 1 base and J by 2 bases.

This clonotype showed up many times. The chain links TRBV6-5 to TRBJ1-6; no definite D call. Germline V gives CDR1 MNHEY, CDR2 SVGAGI. The CDR3 length is 13 residues. V gave up 0 bases and J gave up 6 bases, with 3 bases separating them. CDR3 nucleotides: TGTGCCAGCAGTTACTCGGGTAATTCACCCCTCCACTTT. This sequence encodes CASSYSGNSPLHF.

This clonotype was seen repeatedly, ten times or more. The rearrangement uses TRBV3-1 and TRBJ2-7; 8 bases map to TRBD2. Germline CDR1 reads LGHDT; CDR2 reads YNNKEL (reference sequence). With V trimmed by 3 bases and J by 5 bases, 15 bases remained unmatched. This CDR3 has 17 residues. The CDR3 reads CASSHGLSGTSGNEQYF. DNA for the CDR3: TGTGCCAGCAGCCACGGCCTTAGCGGGACCAGCGGGAACGAGCAGTACTTC.